Presented here are 14 T cell receptor beta chains from one specimen sequenced in a study of T-cell reconstitution after alpha-beta-depleted transplantation in children. TCRbeta library construction was performed incorporating unique molecular identifiers. TCRdb re-derived calls from the PCR reads in MiXCR, one entry per CDR3 protein. Of 750 to 950 distinct CDR3 sequences in the sample, less than 70% were seen once. The input for sequencing was PBMCs, mostly from graft donor cells, taken 60 days after TCRalphabeta/CD19-depleted stem cell transplant. These receptor sequences come from a male patient under 10 years old who had a stem cell transplant for acute lymphoblastic leukemia, so the T cells may come from the graft donor.

This clonotype has at least ten counts. The rearrangement links TRBV7-9 to TRBJ2-7, with D perhaps TRBD2 (5 bases). Germline V gene sequence: CDR1 SEHNR, CDR2 FQNEAQ (reference sequence). This CDR3 region has 16 residues. V was trimmed by 3 bases and J by 6 bases, leaving 21 bases between them. The CDR3 protein is CASSFPHKSGEPEQYF. The CDR3 coding sequence is TGTGCCAGCAGCTTCCCTCATAAGAGCGGAGAGCCCGAGCAGTACTTC.

The chain uses TRBV7-6 and TRBJ2-5, with D perhaps matching TRBD1 (5 bases). There are 13 residues in the CDR3. Germline loops: CDR1 SGHVS, CDR2 FNYEAQ. V was pared by 3 bases and J by 4 bases, with 9 bases between. The CDR3 here is CASSFGRVETQYF. Here the CDR3 DNA reads TGTGCCAGCAGCTTCGGCAGGGTAGAGACCCAGTACTTC.

The genes are TRBV4-1 and TRBJ2-3; 8 nucleotides align to TRBD2. V dropped 5 bases and J dropped 7; count of bases not matched to a gene: 11. CDR3 length: 15 residues. Germline V gene data show CDR1 as MGHRA and CDR2 as YSYEKL. The CDR3 region has the DNA TGCGCCAGCAGCACGCCGCCGGGACTAGGAAATACGCAGTATTTT. Amino acid sequence: CASSTPPGLGNTQYF.

The chain employs TRBV5-5 and TRBJ2-7, with 7 bases fitting TRBD2. This CDR3 is 16 amino acids long. Germline CDR1 SGHKS, CDR2 YYEKEE (reference sequence). V lost 0 bases, J lost 0 bases, and 6 bases stayed unmatched. CDR3 region: CASSLVSGRSSYEQYF. The CDR3 nucleotides are TGTGCCAGCAGCTTGGTTAGCGGGCGATCCTCCTACGAGCAGTACTTC.

This clonotype showed up many times. J is TRBJ2-7 and V is TRBV9; 7 bases are a match to TRBD2. Per germline, CDR1 SGDLS and CDR2 YYNGEE. This CDR3 region has 15 residues. V gave up 0 bases and J gave up 3 bases; unmatched junction bases: 6. CDR3 residues: CASSVGWREYYEQYF. The CDR3 DNA reads TGTGCCAGCAGCGTAGGGTGGCGGGAGTACTACGAGCAGTACTTC.

This chain joins TRBV27 and TRBJ2-7; the match to TRBD1 covers 9 bases. The CDR3 runs 14 residues. Germline V gene lookup returns CDR1 MNHEY and CDR2 SMNVEV (reference sequence). The J segment lost 1 base and the V segment lost 5 bases, leaving 3 bases of the junction unmatched. This chain's CDR3 is CASSLGTGSYEQYF. In nucleotides, the CDR3 is TGTGCCAGCAGTCTAGGGACAGGGTCCTACGAGCAGTACTTC.

The CDR3 DNA reads as TGTGCCAGCAGCTTGGGCACGACCCAAGAGACCCAGTACTTC. Residues: CASSLGTTQETQYF. The chain is built from TRBV5-5 and TRBJ2-5; D is ambiguous. This CDR3 has 14 residues. The V gene lost 0 bases and the J gene lost 1 base, with 7 bases spanning the gap. Germline-derived CDR1 and CDR2 are SGHKS and YYEKEE (reference sequence).

This chain connects TRBV7-6 to TRBJ1-1; D perhaps matches TRBD1 (5 bases). The germline V gene has CDR1 SGHVS and CDR2 FNYEAQ. The CDR3 length is 14 residues. V lost 5 bases and J lost 1, with 11 bases in between. The CDR3 DNA is TGTGCCAGCAGCCCTGGGGGGTCGAACACTGAAGCTTTCTTT. Translation gives CASSPGGSNTEAFF.

The chain combines TRBV12-3 or TRBV12-4 with TRBJ2-2; no firm D call. The CDR3 length is 13 residues. Trimming took 4 bases from V and 4 from J, leaving 7 bases between them. The CDR3 protein is CASSWAITGELFF. The CDR3 region has the DNA TGTGCCAGCAGTTGGGCAATCACCGGGGAGCTGTTTTTT.

CDR3 coding DNA: TGTGCCAGCAGTTTTCAGGGGGAGACCCAGTACTTC. Translating it yields CASSFQGETQYF. The chain has TRBV12-3 or TRBV12-4 and TRBJ2-5, with D maybe TRBD1 (6 bases). The V and J ends lost 3 bases and 5 bases respectively, with 7 bases between them. CDR3 size: 12 residues.

The V gene is TRBV6-5, the J gene TRBJ2-5; D not certain. There are 13 residues in the CDR3. Trimming left V 4 bases short and J 5 bases short, with 11 bases between. The germline gives CDR1 MNHEY, CDR2 SVGAGI. CDR3 sequence: CASSSIAPETQYF. The DNA of the CDR3 is TGTGCCAGCAGTTCCATCGCACCGGAGACCCAGTACTTC.

The V call is TRBV19, the J call TRBJ2-3; D remains unclear. CDR1 is LNHDA, CDR2 SQIVND, per germline (reference sequence). This CDR3 is 14 amino acids long. Trimming pared 2 bases from V and 0 bases from J, leaving 6 bases between. DNA for the CDR3: TGTGCCAGTAGTATACGCCAGAGCACAGATACGCAGTATTTT. It encodes CASSIRQSTDTQYF.

In this sample, this clonotype is medium-sized (0.01 to 0.1%). The chain carries TRBV5-1 and TRBJ1-1; D might be TRBD1 (6 bases). V gave up 3 bases and J gave up 4 bases, with 19 bases separating them. The germline V gene encodes CDR1 SGHRS and CDR2 YFSETQ. The CDR3 has 16 residues. The CDR3 bases are TGCGCCAGCAGCTGGAGGGGGAGGGTGGAGTCCACTGAAGCTTTCTTT. This gives the protein CASSWRGRVESTEAFF.

This chain links TRBV12-3 or TRBV12-4 with TRBJ2-7; possible D gene TRBD2, 6 bases. The V and J ends lost 5 bases and 3 bases respectively, with 14 bases between them. The CDR3 extends over 14 amino acids. CDR3 loop: CASSIGTWGYEQYF. DNA of the CDR3: TGTGCCAGCAGTATCGGGACTTGGGGCTACGAGCAGTACTTC.